Listed below are T cell receptor beta chains from one sample, sequenced in a study of blood T cells in healthy people across ages. TCRdb redid the calling of the 5' RACE reads with MiXCR, one entry per CDR3 protein. Of 1.5 million to 2 million distinct CDR3 sequences in the sample, approximately 28% were seen once. Specimen: blood. These TCRs come from a woman in her twenties or thirties in good health. CDR3s include the opening cysteine and the closing phenylalanine or tryptophan. The D gene is left open where the match is weak. Some rows mark clone size as missing; the rest say once, few, many or name a class of expanded clone.

J | D | V | size | DNA | CDR3
TRBJ2-7 | TRBD2 | TRBV9 | . | TGTACCAGCAGTGCCAATAGCGGGAGGCAGTACGAGCAGTACTTC | CTSSANSGRQYEQYF
TRBJ2-7 | . | TRBV2 | . | TGTGCCAGCAGCTGGACCACAGGGTTTCTCGGCGAGCAGTACTTC | CASSWTTGFLGEQYF
TRBJ2-3 | . | TRBV7-2 | few | TGTGTCAGCAGCCGGGACCTTACGGCAGATACGCAGTATTTT | CVSSRDLTADTQYF
TRBJ1-5 | . | TRBV4-1 | . | TGCGCCAGCAGCCAAGGTGGGTCAGCCAATTATCAGCCCCAGCATTTT | CASSQGGSANYQPQHF
TRBJ1-5 | . | TRBV29-1 | few | TGCAGCGTTTCTCCCGGGACGGGCAATCAGCCCCAGCATTTT | CSVSPGTGNQPQHF
TRBJ2-5 | TRBD2 | TRBV2 | . | TGTGCCAGCGGGGTCTACGGGGGGATTGAGACCCAGTACTTC | CASGVYGGIETQYF
TRBJ2-4 | TRBD1 | TRBV27 | many | TGTGCCAGCAGTTCGTTAGACAGGGATAAAAACATTCAGTACTTC | CASSSLDRDKNIQYF
TRBJ2-1 | . | TRBV20-1 | . | TGCAGTGTTCTCAGGGATGAGCAGTTCTTC | CSVLRDEQFF
TRBJ1-5 | . | TRBV2 | few | TGTGCCTCCACCGGGCTTCACGGTCAGCCCCAGCATTTT | CASTGLHGQPQHF
TRBJ1-4 | . | TRBV29-1 | . | TGCAGCGCGGGCGACAGCTTTAATGAAAAACTGTTTTTT | CSAGDSFNEKLFF
TRBJ2-1 | TRBD2 | TRBV27 | . | TGTGCCAGCAGTTCCCCTATCCGGGAGGGTAGGTACAATGAGCAGTTCTTC | CASSSPIREGRYNEQFF
TRBJ1-2 | . | TRBV10-3 | . | TGTGCCATCAGTGAGGGTCGACAGGAAGGCGGCTACACCTTC | CAISEGRQEGGYTF
TRBJ2-7 | . | TRBV6-5 | many | TGTGCCAGCAGTTTTATGGGTGGGAGTTACGAGCAGTACTTC | CASSFMGGSYEQYF
TRBJ2-6 | . | TRBV7-6 | many | TGTGCCAGCAGCCCCGTTATCTCTGGGGCCAACGTCCTGACTTTC | CASSPVISGANVLTF
TRBJ2-2 | TRBD2 | TRBV11-2 | . | TGTGCCAGCAGCTTAGGTTCAGCGGGGAGGGGAACCGGGGAGCTGTTTTTT | CASSLGSAGRGTGELFF
TRBJ1-4 | . | TRBV6-6 | few | TGTGCCAGCAGTTTTCCAGCATCTCAAGGGTCGGGAAAACTGTTTTTT | CASSFPASQGSGKLFF
TRBJ2-1 | TRBD2 | TRBV9 | . | TGTGCCAGCAGCGCACATAACCTAGCGGGAGTTATATATGAGCAGTTCTTC | CASSAHNLAGVIYEQFF
TRBJ1-2 | TRBD1 | TRBV2 | few | TGTGCCAGCAGGAGTCCGGGACAGGCCTCACACACCTTC | CASRSPGQASHTF
TRBJ1-5 | TRBD1 | TRBV28 | few | TGTGCCAGCAGTTTCGCGGACAGGGGGCGCCTAAGCAATCAGCCCCAGCATTTT | CASSFADRGRLSNQPQHF
TRBJ2-1 | . | TRBV6-6 | few | TGTGCCAGCCTAGGGACGGGGGACAATGAGCAGTTCTTC | CASLGTGDNEQFF
TRBJ1-1 | TRBD1 | TRBV5-4 | . | TGTGCCAGCAGCTTGGATACAGGGGGCTTTAACACTGAAGCTTTCTTT | CASSLDTGGFNTEAFF
TRBJ2-7 | . | TRBV10-3 | . | TGTGCCATCAGTGGCGGGGACTTGATCTACGAGCAGTACTTC | CAISGGDLIYEQYF
TRBJ1-4 | . | TRBV15 | many | TGTGCCACCAGCAGCAGGATCGGTCAAATGCAGGGGAGCGAAAAACTGTTTTTT | CATSSRIGQMQGSEKLFF
TRBJ2-1 | . | TRBV9 | few | TGTGCCAGCAGCGTAGTGCCTGGTTCCTACAATGAGCAGTTCTTC | CASSVVPGSYNEQFF
TRBJ2-2 | . | TRBV4-3 | few | TGCGCCAGCAGCCAAGGGGTTGGGGCTGAACTTGGGGTAGTGCTGTTTTTT | CASSQGVGAELGVVLFF
TRBJ2-7 | TRBD2 | TRBV7-9 | few | TGTGCCAGCAGCCTATTCGGGACTAGCAACTACGAGCAGTACTTC | CASSLFGTSNYEQYF
TRBJ2-7 | TRBD2 | TRBV2 | . | TGTGCCAGCCGAACTAGCGGGAGGGGCACCTACAATGAGCAGTACTTC | CASRTSGRGTYNEQYF
TRBJ2-7 | . | TRBV20-1 | once | TGCAGTGTTAGAGATAAAAAAGCAGGGTACTCCTACGAGCAGTACTTC | CSVRDKKAGYSYEQYF
TRBJ1-6 | TRBD1 | TRBV20-1 | few | TGCAGTGCCTCGACAGGGGGCCTGTTGGATTCACCCCTCCACTTT | CSASTGGLLDSPLHF
TRBJ1-1 | TRBD1 | TRBV20-1 | . | TGCAGTGCTAGAGCGGGATCCGGGACAGGGGGCACTGAAGCTTTCTTT | CSARAGSGTGGTEAFF
TRBJ2-5 | . | TRBV7-2 | many | TGTGCCAGCAGTTCCGGGGTGTCCCAAGAGACCCAGTACTTC | CASSSGVSQETQYF
TRBJ2-1 | TRBD1 | TRBV20-1 | . | TGCAGTGCGGCAGGGGGACGGGACGGTTGGGATGAGCAGTTCTTC | CSAAGGRDGWDEQFF
TRBJ2-3 | . | TRBV3-1 | many | TGTGCCAGCAGCCAAGGACTCACCCTGGGAACGCAGTATTTT | CASSQGLTLGTQYF
TRBJ2-4 | TRBD2 | TRBV12-3/TRBV12-4 | many | TGTGCCAGCAGTCCCAACGGGGGGGACATTCAGTACTTC | CASSPNGGDIQYF
TRBJ2-1 | . | TRBV19 | . | TGTGCCAGTAGTATCTCTAGCGCGTCCTACAATGAGCAGTTCTTC | CASSISSASYNEQFF
TRBJ2-7 | . | TRBV5-1 | . | TGCGCCAGCAGCGCTGTTGGGCCCTACTACGAGCAGTACTTC | CASSAVGPYYEQYF
TRBJ2-7 | TRBD1 | TRBV27 | many | TGTGCCAGCAATCCCGGGACAGGGCCTCGGCAGTACTTC | CASNPGTGPRQYF
TRBJ2-1 | . | TRBV29-1 | . | TGCAGCGCCCACGGCAATGAGCAGTTCTTC | CSAHGNEQFF
TRBJ2-7 | . | TRBV7-2 | few | TGTGCCTGCAGCTTAGCAATGCGGCTTTCCGAGCAGTACTTC | CACSLAMRLSEQYF
TRBJ1-1 | TRBD1 | TRBV29-1 | . | TGCAGCGTTGAAGATCCCCAGGGGGGGGTGAACACTGAAGCTTTCTTT | CSVEDPQGGVNTEAFF
TRBJ1-5 | . | TRBV20-1 | . | TGCAGTGCTAGAGAGGGAGGACGGGGTAGCAATCAGCCCCAGCATTTT | CSAREGGRGSNQPQHF
TRBJ1-2 | . | TRBV5-1 | few | TGCGCCAGCAGCGGAGGAGGGGCGGGAGGCTACACCTTC | CASSGGGAGGYTF
TRBJ2-1 | TRBD2 | TRBV9 | few | TGTGCCAGCAGCGTATTCCGGACTAGCGGGGGGTACAATGAGCAGTTCTTC | CASSVFRTSGGYNEQFF
TRBJ2-7 | . | TRBV6-5 | many | TGTGCCAGCAGTTACATGGAGGGGGCGTACGAGCAGTACTTC | CASSYMEGAYEQYF
TRBJ1-2 | TRBD1 | TRBV5-1 | few | TGCGCCAGCAGCCTGGGGGAGCACAGGGGCAACTATGGCTACACCTTC | CASSLGEHRGNYGYTF